This T cell receptor (beta chain) was recorded in a study of T cell repertoires in cytomegalovirus infection. Study-level information: In the study, CMV epitopes included recently identified HLA-C-restricted and well-studied HLA-B-restricted ones. Based on public TCR beta signatures, there were indications of CMV infection and of a matching HLA type.

Germline V gene sequence: CDR1 DFQATT, CDR2 SNEGSKA (reference sequence). The V gene lost 3 bases and the J gene lost 8 bases, with 17 bases spanning the gap. The CDR3 has 14 amino acids. On this clonotype: Its antigen is undetermined.

General study findings and limits: In two of eight donors, the top clonotype was HLA-C-restricted CMV-specific.

TCRdb independently ran MiXCR on the reads; one entry per CDR3 protein. The data contain hundreds of thousands of distinct CDR3 sequences, more than 40% of them singletons. This clonotype was sampled from a human donor in good health (CMV status not recorded). Some clones in this sample may be carry-over from other donors' samples. The V and J genes are TRBV20-1 and TRBJ2-1; a weak D match, TRBD1 (5 bases). The sequencing used cultured PBMCs, collected from culture after CMV antigen stimulation. The CDR3 coding sequence is TGCAGTGCTAGTCGGACACCCGGCGCCTATGAGCAGTTCTTC. Protein: CSASRTPGAYEQFF.